Listed below are T cell receptor beta chains from one sample, sequenced in a study of blood T cell repertoires in COVID-19. Assay: immunoSEQ multiplex PCR; the TCRdb copy retains only in-frame clones and omits some. The sample holds roughly 100,000 clones, roughly 92% seen once. Sequencing was done on a sample of peripheral blood. The source of these receptors is a woman aged 50 to 65 with COVID-19, enrolled during active disease. CDR3s include the opening cysteine and the closing phenylalanine or tryptophan. The D gene is left open where the match is weak. The listing skips clone size in some rows; elsewhere it reads once, few, many or a size class.

abundance: .
j_gene: TRBJ2-3
v_gene: TRBV6-2/TRBV6-3
d_gene: .
len: 14
CDR3aa: CASSRTTYTDTQYF
CDR3nt: TGTGCCAGCAGCCGGACTACCTACACAGATACGCAGTATTTT

abundance: .
j_gene: TRBJ2-2
v_gene: TRBV6-2/TRBV6-3
d_gene: .
len: 12
CDR3aa: CASSSLTGELFF
CDR3nt: TGTGCCAGCAGTTCCTTAACCGGGGAGCTGTTTTTT

abundance: .
j_gene: TRBJ2-5
v_gene: TRBV30
d_gene: TRBD2
len: 15
CDR3aa: CAWSGLAGEKETQYF
CDR3nt: TGTGCCTGGAGTGGACTAGCGGGAGAAAAAGAGACCCAGTACTTC

abundance: .
j_gene: TRBJ2-3
v_gene: TRBV7-3
d_gene: .
len: 15
CDR3aa: CASSQGDSSTDTQYF
CDR3nt: TGTGCCAGCAGTCAGGGTGACTCTAGCACAGATACGCAGTATTTT

abundance: once
j_gene: TRBJ2-3
v_gene: TRBV14
d_gene: .
len: 16
CDR3aa: CASSAEGLFETDTQYF
CDR3nt: TGTGCCAGCAGCGCGGAGGGGTTATTCGAAACAGATACGCAGTATTTT

abundance: once
j_gene: TRBJ1-6
v_gene: TRBV19
d_gene: TRBD1
len: 15
CDR3aa: CASSILRDSSSPLHF
CDR3nt: TGTGCCAGTAGTATCCTCCGGGACAGTTCTTCACCCCTCCACTTT

abundance: .
j_gene: TRBJ1-2
v_gene: TRBV2
d_gene: .
len: 14
CDR3aa: CATQGQGLFYGYTF
CDR3nt: TGTGCCACCCAGGGTCAGGGACTCTTCTATGGCTACACCTTC

abundance: .
j_gene: TRBJ2-3
v_gene: TRBV7-9
d_gene: .
len: 16
CDR3aa: CASGIQDSGLSDTQYF
CDR3nt: TGTGCCAGCGGAATACAGGATTCGGGACTCTCAGATACGCAGTATTTT

abundance: .
j_gene: TRBJ2-7
v_gene: TRBV5-1
d_gene: .
len: 15
CDR3aa: CASSLGTPSSYEQYF
CDR3nt: TGCGCCAGCAGCCTCGGGACTCCTAGCTCCTACGAGCAGTACTTC

abundance: .
j_gene: TRBJ2-7
v_gene: TRBV11-2
d_gene: .
len: 15
CDR3aa: CASSRDSGGHYEQYF
CDR3nt: TGTGCCAGCAGCCGGGACTCAGGAGGGCACTACGAGCAGTACTTC

abundance: .
j_gene: TRBJ1-1
v_gene: TRBV10-1
d_gene: .
len: 13
CDR3aa: CASSESNSPEAFF
CDR3nt: TGCGCCAGCAGTGAGTCGAACTCCCCTGAAGCTTTCTTT

abundance: .
j_gene: TRBJ1-1
v_gene: TRBV7-2
d_gene: .
len: 14
CDR3aa: CASSFGQGQTEAFF
CDR3nt: TGTGCCAGCAGCTTTGGGCAGGGTCAAACTGAAGCTTTCTTT

abundance: once
j_gene: TRBJ1-5
v_gene: TRBV19
d_gene: .
len: 16
CDR3aa: CASSILGGSGNQPQHF
CDR3nt: TGTGCCAGTAGTATTTTAGGAGGGTCGGGCAATCAGCCCCAGCATTTT

abundance: .
j_gene: TRBJ1-5
v_gene: TRBV27
d_gene: .
len: 13
CDR3aa: CASSLTADQPQHF
CDR3nt: TGTGCCAGCAGTTTAACAGCCGATCAGCCCCAGCATTTT

abundance: few
j_gene: TRBJ2-7
v_gene: TRBV28
d_gene: .
len: 14
CDR3aa: CASSPQGNNYEQYF
CDR3nt: TGTGCCAGCAGCCCGCAGGGTAACAACTACGAGCAGTACTTC

abundance: .
j_gene: TRBJ1-3
v_gene: TRBV19
d_gene: .
len: 14
CDR3aa: CASTSLGGRNTIYF
CDR3nt: TGTGCCAGTACCAGCCTCGGGGGGCGAAACACCATATATTTT

abundance: .
j_gene: TRBJ1-1
v_gene: TRBV10-2
d_gene: TRBD1
len: 15
CDR3aa: CASSPGQILNTEAFF
CDR3nt: TGCGCCAGCAGCCCGGGACAGATCTTGAACACTGAAGCTTTCTTT

abundance: .
j_gene: TRBJ1-1
v_gene: TRBV5-4
d_gene: TRBD1
len: 16
CDR3aa: CASSPPGQGTNTEAFF
CDR3nt: TGTGCCAGCAGCCCACCTGGACAGGGAACGAACACTGAAGCTTTCTTT

abundance: .
j_gene: TRBJ1-5
v_gene: TRBV15
d_gene: .
len: 14
CDR3aa: CATSGGRVDQPQHF
CDR3nt: TGTGCCACCAGCGGGGGGAGGGTGGATCAGCCCCAGCATTTT

abundance: .
j_gene: TRBJ2-5
v_gene: TRBV24-1
d_gene: .
len: 16
CDR3aa: CATSGVGQTSQETQYF
CDR3nt: TGTGCCACCAGTGGAGTAGGACAGACCTCCCAAGAGACCCAGTACTTC

abundance: .
j_gene: TRBJ1-3
v_gene: TRBV5-6
d_gene: .
len: 15
CDR3aa: CASSFGGGAGNTIYF
CDR3nt: TGTGCCAGCAGCTTCGGCGGCGGCGCTGGAAACACCATATATTTT

abundance: once
j_gene: TRBJ1-5
v_gene: TRBV27
d_gene: .
len: 13
CDR3aa: CASRRGNGQPQHF
CDR3nt: TGTGCCAGCAGGAGGGGGAACGGTCAGCCCCAGCATTTT

abundance: .
j_gene: TRBJ1-2
v_gene: TRBV27
d_gene: TRBD1
len: 15
CDR3aa: CASSLSRGLNYGYTF
CDR3nt: TGTGCCAGCAGTCTCTCGAGGGGGCTTAACTATGGCTACACCTTC

abundance: .
j_gene: TRBJ2-5
v_gene: TRBV5-4
d_gene: .
len: 15
CDR3aa: CASAFGGGRGETQYF
CDR3nt: TGTGCCAGCGCCTTTGGTGGGGGACGGGGGGAGACCCAGTACTTC

abundance: .
j_gene: TRBJ1-4
v_gene: TRBV11-2
d_gene: .
len: 15
CDR3aa: CASSQRLQIGEKLFF
CDR3nt: TGTGCCAGCAGCCAAAGACTGCAAATCGGTGAAAAACTGTTTTTT

abundance: .
j_gene: TRBJ1-2
v_gene: TRBV10-3
d_gene: TRBD1
len: 13
CDR3aa: CAIAGTGNYGYTF
CDR3nt: TGTGCCATCGCTGGGACAGGGAACTATGGCTACACCTTC